Described below is a single TCR beta chain sequence and its context. The target antigen is unknown. Assay: immunoSEQ multiplex PCR; the TCRdb copy retains only in-frame clones and omits some. The sample holds approximately 2.1 million clones, approximately 93% seen once. The sample belongs to a study of shared clonotypes between healthy human individuals. Findings and limits, study-wide: Blood was the sole source, and tissue repertoires probably differ. Estimated richness was generally greater in naive than memory subsets. Non-shared clonotypes showed lower generation probabilities than clonotypes common to all four donors.

This CDR3 is 16 amino acids long. Germline CDR1 and CDR2: SGHAT and FQNNGV. V was pared by 5 bases and J by 1 base, with 16 bases between. The chain recombines TRBV11-2 with TRBJ2-3; a weak D match, TRBD2 (6 bases). The sequenced sample consisted of naive CD4+ T cells from PBMCs. Subset meaning: CD45RA+ positively selected. The receptor's source is a man younger than 35 in good health. Some clones in this sample may be carry-over from other donors' samples. Here the CDR3 DNA reads TGTGCCAGCAGCGTGGCGGGACCCAGGGGCACAGATACGCAGTATTTT. It is translated as CASSVAGPRGTDTQYF.